In its sample, the clone carrying this TCR beta chain was seen once. Its target is not known. The data are from a study of CD8+CD57+ T cells in acquired aplastic anemia. Study-wide context: DNA per sorted CD4+ or CD8+ sample ranged about 0.19 to 30 ug, averaging around 3 ug.

Notes on the study in general: Between patients and controls, CD8+ Simpson's diversity did not vary significantly.

Profiling of TCR beta VDJ combinations and CDR3 sequences used genomic DNA as template. TCRdb called the reads again in MiXCR, with one record for every CDR3 protein. The data hold 200,000 to 250,000 distinct CDR3 sequences, with approximately 35% observed a single time. The clonotype originates from a human donor in good health, serving as a control. Sequencing was performed on sorted CD4+, CD8+, or CD8+CD57+ T cells (not recorded which) from PBMCs.

Here the CDR3 reads CATSETGTATEAFF. The CDR3 DNA is TGTGCCACCAGTGAGACAGGGACGGCCACTGAAGCTTTCTTT. The V and J genes are TRBV24-1 and TRBJ1-1, with TRBD1 matching over 7 bases. V was pared by 4 bases and J by 4 bases, with 5 bases of the junction left unmatched. CDR1 KGHDR and CDR2 SFDVKD come from the germline V gene. The CDR3 is 14 amino acids.